This T cell receptor (beta chain) was sequenced during a study of identical twins. TCRdb re-derived calls from the 5' RACE reads in MiXCR, one entry per CDR3 protein. The sample lists about 200,000 distinct CDR3 sequences, roughly 7.5% occurring once. This clonotype was seen a few times. Its target is unknown. General observations from the study: Conclusions were drawn cross-sectionally by statistical analysis, without following the same donors. Abundant beta clonotypes from cord blood bore fewer insertions; memory repertoires lacked this pattern. Models underestimated out-of-frame TCR alpha sharing in monozygotic twins. Researchers caution that invariant MAIT and iNKT cells could partly confound zero-insertion analyses.

In addition, the sample was reused for a study of yellow fever vaccine responses in identical twins.

The sample consisted of memory (CD45RO+) T cells sorted from blood. This clonotype originated in a young woman in good health.

CDR3 protein: CSASGGSRTGELFF. The CDR3, as DNA: TGCAGTGCTAGTGGAGGGTCTCGGACCGGGGAGCTGTTTTTT. The chain uses TRBV20-1 and TRBJ2-2; tentatively, D is TRBD2 (6 bases). V was trimmed by 3 bases and J by 5 bases, leaving 13 bases between them. This CDR3 is 14 amino acids long. In germline, CDR1 is DFQATT, CDR2 SNEGSKA (reference sequence).